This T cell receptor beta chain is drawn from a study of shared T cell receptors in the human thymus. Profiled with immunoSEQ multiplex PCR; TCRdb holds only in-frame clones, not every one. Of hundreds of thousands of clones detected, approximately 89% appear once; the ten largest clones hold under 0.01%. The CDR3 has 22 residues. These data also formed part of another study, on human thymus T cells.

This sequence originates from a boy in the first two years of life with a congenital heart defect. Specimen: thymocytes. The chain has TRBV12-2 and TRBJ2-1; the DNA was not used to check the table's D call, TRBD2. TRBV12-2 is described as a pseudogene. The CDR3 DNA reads TGTGCAAGTCGCTTACCCTTAGGGGCCCGGGACAGAACTAGCGGGTATCACAATGAGCAGTTCTTC. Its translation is CASRLPLGARDRTSGYHNEQFF.